This T cell receptor (beta chain) was observed in a study of blood T cell repertoires in COVID-19. Study-level background: Material from acute and convalescent COVID-19 was sourced from the United States, Italy and Spain. Sample material is recorded as cDNA or gDNA derived from T cells, B-cell-depleted T cells, or PBMCs.

Original processing methods: From reference gene primer amplification, estimates of nucleated cell counts were derived. Assay used: immunoSEQ multiplex PCR; TCRdb lists only in-frame clones, some missing. V and J calls and clone size are those listed in that table; D and trimming were worked out from the DNA. The profile shows 250,000 to 300,000 clones, about nine tenths of them singletons. The CDR3 is made up of 16 amino acids. With 3 bases clipped from V and 4 bases from J, the junction kept 10 bases outside the gene matches. The germline V gene has CDR1 SGDLS and CDR2 YYNGEE. The sequence was obtained from a woman aged 25-40 years who had recovered from COVID-19. The chain has TRBV9 and TRBJ2-5; 9 bases are shared with TRBD2. Sequencing was performed on peripheral blood. For the CDR3, the DNA is TGTGCCAGCAGCGCGGCCGGGACTAGCCCCCGAGAGACCCAGTACTTC. Its protein product is CASSAAGTSPRETQYF.